This T cell receptor (beta chain) was sequenced during a study of monozygotic twins with inflammatory bowel disease. One entry per CDR3 protein, without DNA, is what TCRdb gives after re-calling the 5' RACE reads. The sample features about 300,000 distinct CDR3 sequences, with 5.6% in its top ten. The CDR3 consists of 15 residues. The germline gives CDR1 MDHEN, CDR2 SYDVKM. This TCR derives from a human donor with ulcerative colitis or Crohn's disease, or a healthy co-twin of an affected twin (not recorded which). The sample consisted of blood. The chain couples TRBV28 to TRBJ1-5; TCRdb names TRBD1, which stays unverified in the absence of DNA. The CDR3 loop reads CASSYRSQGNQPQHF.